Relative to its sample, the clone carrying this TCR beta chain is medium-sized (0.01 to 0.1%). The sample belongs to a study of OX40 agonist ivuxolimab in advanced cancers. Overall study: Partial responses were achieved by three patients: one hepatocellular carcinoma, two cutaneous melanoma.

This CDR3 contains 16 residues. The V gene's germline CDR1 is SEHNR and CDR2 FQNEAQ (reference sequence). V trimming: 4 bases; J trimming: 2 bases; junction bases outside the gene matches: 8. Some clones are missing from TCRdb's copy, which holds only in-frame ones; the method was immunoSEQ multiplex PCR. This sample has tens of thousands of clones, with approximately 87% found just once. Peripheral blood came from all dose cohorts at three timepoints. The rearrangement uses TRBV7-9 and TRBJ1-3; 7 bases fit TRBD1. Sequences were derived from CD4+ or CD8+ T cells sorted from blood, sampled in a trial of the OX40 agonist ivuxolimab. The origin of this receptor is an adult with an advanced solid tumor such as melanoma, head and neck, liver or kidney cancer. The CDR3 sequence: CASSSSGGTAGNTIYF. CDR3 sequence (DNA): TGTGCCAGCAGCTCCTCTGGCGGGACAGCTGGAAACACCATATATTTT.